A single sample is the source of the 15 T cell receptor beta chains below, sequenced in a study of blood T cell repertoires in COVID-19. The method was immunoSEQ multiplex PCR; TCRdb's version includes in-frame clones alone and lacks a portion of them. The sample carries fewer than 450,000 clones, 88% recorded once. Material: peripheral blood. Every receptor here comes from a woman aged 45-65 years with COVID-19, enrolled during active disease.

The chain combines TRBV7-2 with TRBJ1-6, with TRBD1 matching over 8 bases. Germline values: CDR1 SGHTA, CDR2 FQGNSA. V dropped 5 bases and J dropped 6; count of bases not matched to a gene: 6. The CDR3 covers 15 residues. The CDR3 is CASSTQGAVNSPLHF. The CDR3, as DNA: TGTGCCAGCAGCACCCAGGGGGCGGTTAATTCACCCCTCCACTTT.

The V and J genes are TRBV27 and TRBJ1-1; maybe TRBD1 (5 bases). Germline CDR1 and CDR2: MNHEY and SMNVEV (reference sequence). This CDR3 contains 14 residues. V lost 3 bases to trimming and J lost 5 bases, with 13 bases between them. Here the CDR3 DNA reads TGTGCCAGCAGTTTCTCGGCAGGGCGGACTGAAGCTTTCTTT. Translating it yields CASSFSAGRTEAFF.

The genes are TRBV7-9 and TRBJ1-1; D is undetermined. Per germline, CDR1 SEHNR and CDR2 FQNEAQ (reference sequence). The CDR3 is 14 residues long. V lost 7 bases and J 4 bases, leaving 16 bases between the germline ends. CDR3 in DNA: TGTGCCAGCACCCCCGCCCGCGGGTCCACTGAAGCTTTCTTT. Translation gives CASTPARGSTEAFF.

This rearrangement joins TRBV6-5 to TRBJ1-2, with D perhaps TRBD1 (6 bases). Germline V gives CDR1 MNHEY, CDR2 SVGAGI. The length of the CDR3 is 16 residues. V shed 2 bases and J shed 2 bases, with 15 bases lying between them. The CDR3 nucleotides read TGTGCCAGCAGTTACCCGCTGGGCAGGGGAAACTATGGCTACACCTTC. Amino acids: CASSYPLGRGNYGYTF.

The chain is built from TRBV28 and TRBJ1-3; the D gene is possibly TRBD1 (6 bases). The CDR3 sequence is 15 residues long. Germline values: CDR1 MDHEN, CDR2 SYDVKM. The V end lost 7 bases, the J end lost 0 bases, and 13 bases lay between the germline ends. In DNA, the CDR3 is TGTGCCAGCAAGAAAACAGGGAGCTCTGGAAACACCATATATTTT. It translates to CASKKTGSSGNTIYF.

The CDR3 sequence: CARSPISLANEQFF. As DNA, the CDR3 is TGTGCCAGAAGCCCTATCTCACTAGCCAATGAGCAGTTCTTC. The chain links TRBV5-3 to TRBJ2-1, with D maybe TRBD2 (6 bases). TRBV5-3 is annotated as an ORF whose role is uncertain. This CDR3 spans 14 amino acids. The V gene lost 4 bases and the J gene lost 6 bases, with 14 bases spanning the gap.

V gene TRBV9 combines with J gene TRBJ2-7; tentative D call: TRBD1 (6 bases). Germline CDR1 is SGDLS and CDR2 is YYNGEE. The CDR3 has 14 amino acids. V was shortened by 0 bases and J by 6 bases, with 13 bases between the two germline ends. This CDR3 reads CASSVDGVGAEQYF. In nucleotides, the CDR3 is TGTGCCAGCAGCGTAGACGGGGTGGGGGCCGAGCAGTACTTC.

The chain joins TRBV9 to TRBJ1-2, with 9 nucleotides matching TRBD1. The CDR3 runs 16 residues. The germline V gene encodes CDR1 SGDLS and CDR2 YYNGEE. J lost 4 bases, V lost 4 bases, and 11 bases had no gene match. The CDR3 DNA reads as TGTGCCAGCAGCCTCGGGACAGGGAGGGTTGGCTATGGCTACACCTTC. This codes for CASSLGTGRVGYGYTF.

V and J are TRBV9 and TRBJ2-3; maybe TRBD2 (5 bases). The CDR3 loop spans 14 amino acids. Trimming took 1 base from V and 11 from J, leaving 17 bases between them. Germline V gene data show CDR1 as SGDLS and CDR2 as YYNGEE. The CDR3 bases are TGTGCCAGCAGCGTACACGGTCCGGACGGAGGGCAGTATTTT. Its protein is CASSVHGPDGGQYF.

This clone showed up just a few times. This rearrangement joins TRBV18 to TRBJ1-1, with TRBD1 as a possible D gene (6 bases). CDR1 is KGHSH and CDR2 is LQKENI in the germline V gene. V was cut by 6 bases and J by 1 base, with 15 bases left in between. CDR3 size: 15 residues. CDR3 in amino acids: CASSRQERGNTEAFF. CDR3 sequence (DNA): TGTGCCAGCTCGCGACAGGAGAGGGGGAACACTGAAGCTTTCTTT.

V is TRBV2 and J is TRBJ2-7, with 8 bases matching TRBD1. Germline CDR1 reads SNHLY; CDR2 reads FYNNEI. This CDR3 comprises 14 residues. Unmatched junction bases numbered 10, after V lost 9 bases and J lost 3 bases. The CDR3 is CARSRDRTIYEQYF. CDR3 coding DNA: TGTGCCAGGTCCCGGGACAGGACCATCTACGAGCAGTACTTC.

This chain uses TRBV21-1 with TRBJ2-7; the D segment call TRBD2 is taken from the table without a DNA check. TRBV21-1 is flagged as a pseudogene. The CDR3 has 14 residues. CDR3 coding DNA: TGTGCCAGCAGCAAAATCCGGACTAACTACGAGCAGTACTTC. It is translated as CASSKIRTNYEQYF.

J is TRBJ1-2 and V is TRBV12-3 or TRBV12-4, with unresolved D. The CDR3 extends over 11 amino acids. V was trimmed by 5 bases and J by 8 bases, leaving 9 bases between them. DNA for the CDR3: TGTGCCAGCAGTCTGGGGAGAGGCTACACCTTC. This encodes CASSLGRGYTF.

V and J are TRBV29-1 and TRBJ2-1; TRBD1 matches 9 bases. Germline V gene data show CDR1 as SQVTM and CDR2 as ANQGSEA. The CDR3 is 13 residues long. The V and J ends lost 4 bases and 10 bases, in that order; junction bases with no gene match: 8. The CDR3 coding sequence is TGCAGCGTTGCCCGGGACAGGGTAAGAGAGCAGTTCTTC. The encoded protein is CSVARDRVREQFF.

The V call is TRBV25-1, the J call TRBJ1-5; TRBD1 agrees at 7 bases. The CDR3 is made up of 14 amino acids. Looked up from germline, CDR1 is MGHDK and CDR2 is SYGVNS. V was pared by 4 bases and J by 7 bases, with 7 bases of the junction left unmatched. CDR3 amino acids: CASSGDSSHQPQHF. In nucleotides, the CDR3 is TGTGCCAGCAGTGGGGACAGCTCCCACCAGCCCCAGCATTTT. Based on the CDR3 plus reference TRBV25-1 and TRBJ1-5, the full variable domain is EADIYQTPRYLVIGTGKKITLECSQTMGHDKMYWYQQDPGMELHLIHYSYGVNSTEKGDLSSESTVSRIRTEHFPLTLESARPSHTSQYLCASSGDSSHQPQHFGDGTRLSIL.